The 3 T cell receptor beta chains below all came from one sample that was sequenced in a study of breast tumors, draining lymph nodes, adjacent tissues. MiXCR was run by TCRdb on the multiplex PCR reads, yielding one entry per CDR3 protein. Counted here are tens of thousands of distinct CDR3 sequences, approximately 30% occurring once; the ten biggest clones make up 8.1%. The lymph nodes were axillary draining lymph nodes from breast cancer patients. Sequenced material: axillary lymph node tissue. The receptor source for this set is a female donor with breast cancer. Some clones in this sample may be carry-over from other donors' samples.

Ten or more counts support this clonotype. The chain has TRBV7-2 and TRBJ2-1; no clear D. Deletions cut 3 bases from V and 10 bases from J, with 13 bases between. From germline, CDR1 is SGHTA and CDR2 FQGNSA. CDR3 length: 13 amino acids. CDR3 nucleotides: TGTGCCAGCAGCTTCGCCGGGCTGAGAGAGCAGTTCTTC. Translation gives CASSFAGLREQFF.

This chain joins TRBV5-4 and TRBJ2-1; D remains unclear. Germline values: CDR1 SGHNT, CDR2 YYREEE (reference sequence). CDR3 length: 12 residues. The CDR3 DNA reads TGTGCAGCTAGGTCCGGCGCCGATGAGCAGTTCTTC. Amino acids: CAARSGADEQFF.

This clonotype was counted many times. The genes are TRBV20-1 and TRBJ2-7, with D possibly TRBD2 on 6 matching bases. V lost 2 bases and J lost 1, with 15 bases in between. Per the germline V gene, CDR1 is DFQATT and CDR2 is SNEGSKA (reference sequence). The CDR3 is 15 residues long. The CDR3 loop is CSARPGTAHSYEQYF. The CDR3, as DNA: TGCAGTGCTAGACCTGGGACTGCCCATTCCTACGAGCAGTACTTC.